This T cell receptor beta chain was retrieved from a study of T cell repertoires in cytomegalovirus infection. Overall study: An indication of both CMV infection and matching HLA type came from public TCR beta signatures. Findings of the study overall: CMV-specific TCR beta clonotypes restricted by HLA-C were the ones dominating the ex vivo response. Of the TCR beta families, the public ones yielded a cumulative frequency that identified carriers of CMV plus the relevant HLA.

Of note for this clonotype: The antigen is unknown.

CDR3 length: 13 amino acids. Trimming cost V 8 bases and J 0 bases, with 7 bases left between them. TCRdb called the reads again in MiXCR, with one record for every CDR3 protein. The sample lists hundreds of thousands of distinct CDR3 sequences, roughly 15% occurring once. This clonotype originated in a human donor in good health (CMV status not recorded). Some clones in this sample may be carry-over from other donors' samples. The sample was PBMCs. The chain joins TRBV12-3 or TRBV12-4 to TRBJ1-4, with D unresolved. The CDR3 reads CASARSTNEKLFF. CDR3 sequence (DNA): TGTGCCAGCGCTAGATCAACTAATGAAAAACTGTTTTTT.